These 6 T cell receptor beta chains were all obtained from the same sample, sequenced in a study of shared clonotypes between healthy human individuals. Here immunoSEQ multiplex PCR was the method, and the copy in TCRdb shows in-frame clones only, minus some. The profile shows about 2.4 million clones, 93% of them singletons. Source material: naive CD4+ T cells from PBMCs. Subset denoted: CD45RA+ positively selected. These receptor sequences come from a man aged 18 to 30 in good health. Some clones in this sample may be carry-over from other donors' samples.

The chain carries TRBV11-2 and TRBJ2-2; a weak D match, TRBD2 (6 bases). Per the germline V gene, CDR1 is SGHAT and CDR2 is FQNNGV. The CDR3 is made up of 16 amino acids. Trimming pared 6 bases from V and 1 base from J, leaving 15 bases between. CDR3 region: CASRSRREENTGELFF. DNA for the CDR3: TGTGCCAGCAGATCGCGGAGGGAGGAGAACACCGGGGAGCTGTTTTTT.

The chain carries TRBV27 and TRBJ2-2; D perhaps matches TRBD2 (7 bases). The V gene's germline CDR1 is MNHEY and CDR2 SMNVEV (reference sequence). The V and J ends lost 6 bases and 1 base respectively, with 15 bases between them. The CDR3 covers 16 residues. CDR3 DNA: TGTGCCAGCAGCCCTAACAGGGAGGGGAACACCGGGGAGCTGTTTTTT. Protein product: CASSPNREGNTGELFF.

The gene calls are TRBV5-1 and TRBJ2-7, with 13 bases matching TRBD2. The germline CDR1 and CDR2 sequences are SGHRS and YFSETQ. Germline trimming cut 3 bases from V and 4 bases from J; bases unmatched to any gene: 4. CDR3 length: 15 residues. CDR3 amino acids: CASSYGLAGVYEQYF. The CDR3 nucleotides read TGCGCCAGCAGCTACGGACTAGCGGGAGTTTACGAGCAGTACTTC.

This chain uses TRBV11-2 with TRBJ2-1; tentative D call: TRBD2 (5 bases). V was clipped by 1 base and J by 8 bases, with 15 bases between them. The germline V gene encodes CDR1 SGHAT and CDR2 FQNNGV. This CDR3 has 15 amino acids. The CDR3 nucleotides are TGTGCCAGCAGCTTAGGTGTTCTAGCTTTCTATGAGCAGTTCTTC. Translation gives CASSLGVLAFYEQFF.

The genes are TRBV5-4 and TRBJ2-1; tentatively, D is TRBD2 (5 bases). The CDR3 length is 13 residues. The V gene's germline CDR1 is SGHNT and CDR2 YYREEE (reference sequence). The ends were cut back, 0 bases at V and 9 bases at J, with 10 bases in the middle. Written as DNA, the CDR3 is TGTGCCAGCAGCTTGGTAAGGGCGGGTGAGCAGTTCTTC. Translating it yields CASSLVRAGEQFF.

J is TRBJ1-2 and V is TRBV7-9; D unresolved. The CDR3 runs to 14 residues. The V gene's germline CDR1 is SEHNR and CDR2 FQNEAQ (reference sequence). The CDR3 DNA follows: TGTGCTCTAGAGGCCTCCTCGGCTCGGTATGGCTACACCTTC. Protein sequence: CALEASSARYGYTF.